This T cell receptor (beta chain) was observed in a study of T cell responses to AZD1222 COVID-19 vaccine. Across the whole study: Pooled samples include second doses given at about 4 or 12 weeks. Findings and caveats of the study: All repertoire sampling was performed exclusively after the peak T cell response.

With regard to this clone: The antigen is not known.

This CDR3 spans 16 amino acids. Losses at the gene ends were 4 bases for V and 2 bases for J; bases not matched to a gene: 8. Germline loops: CDR1 SGHTS, CDR2 YDEGEE. Profiled with immunoSEQ multiplex PCR; TCRdb holds only in-frame clones, not every one. This sample has roughly 120,000 clones, with around 87% found just once. This sequence originates from an adult in good health. J is TRBJ2-3 and V is TRBV5-8; 9 bases are a match to TRBD1. The sequencing here drew on peripheral blood, taken on day 0 of AZD1222 vaccination. Here the CDR3 reads CASSGGQGPLTDTQYF. CDR3 DNA: TGTGCCAGCAGCGGAGGACAGGGGCCCCTCACAGATACGCAGTATTTT.